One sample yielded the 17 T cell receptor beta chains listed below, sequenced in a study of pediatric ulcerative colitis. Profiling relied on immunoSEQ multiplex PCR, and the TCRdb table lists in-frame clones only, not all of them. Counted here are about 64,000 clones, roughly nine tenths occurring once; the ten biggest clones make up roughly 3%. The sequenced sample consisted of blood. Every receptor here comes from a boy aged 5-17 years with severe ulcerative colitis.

The CDR3 DNA reads TGTGCCTGGAGATTTCCGAACACCGGGGAGCTGTTTTTT. Translated: CAWRFPNTGELFF. V usage is TRBV30 and J usage is TRBJ2-2; no reliable D call. Germline lookup yields CDR1 GTSNPN and CDR2 SVGIG (reference sequence). CDR3 length: 13 amino acids. Trimming took 3 bases from V and 0 from J, leaving 5 bases between them.

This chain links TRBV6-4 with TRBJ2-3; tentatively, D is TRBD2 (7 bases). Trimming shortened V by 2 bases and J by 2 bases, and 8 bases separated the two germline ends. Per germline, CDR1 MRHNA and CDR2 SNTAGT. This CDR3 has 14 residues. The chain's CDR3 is CASSDGGATDTQYF. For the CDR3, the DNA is TGTGCCAGCAGTGACGGGGGGGCCACAGATACGCAGTATTTT.

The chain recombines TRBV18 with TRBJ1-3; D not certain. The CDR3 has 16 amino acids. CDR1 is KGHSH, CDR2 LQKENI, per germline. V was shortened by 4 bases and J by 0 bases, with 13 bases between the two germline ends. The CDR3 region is CASSLKGLNSGNTIYF. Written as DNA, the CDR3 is TGTGCCAGCTCACTCAAAGGATTGAACTCTGGAAACACCATATATTTT.

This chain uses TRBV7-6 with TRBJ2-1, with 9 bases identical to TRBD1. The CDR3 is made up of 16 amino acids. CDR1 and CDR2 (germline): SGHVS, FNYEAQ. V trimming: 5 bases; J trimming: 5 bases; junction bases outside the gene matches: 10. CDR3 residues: CASSQGRDRVDNEQFF. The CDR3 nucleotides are TGTGCCAGCAGCCAGGGACGGGACAGGGTGGACAATGAGCAGTTCTTC. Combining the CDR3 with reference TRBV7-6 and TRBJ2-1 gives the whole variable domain GAGVSQSPRYKVTKRGQDVALRCDPISGHVSLYWYRQALGQGPEFLTYFNYEAQQDKSGLPNDRFSAERPEGSISTLTIQRTEQRDSAMYRCASSQGRDRVDNEQFFGPGTRLTVL.

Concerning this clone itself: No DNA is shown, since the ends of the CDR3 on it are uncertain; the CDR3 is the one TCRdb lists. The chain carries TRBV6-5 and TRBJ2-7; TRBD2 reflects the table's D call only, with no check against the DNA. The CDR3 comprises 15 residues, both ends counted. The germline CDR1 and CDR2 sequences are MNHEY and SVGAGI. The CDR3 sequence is CASSYSPVLGAEQYF.

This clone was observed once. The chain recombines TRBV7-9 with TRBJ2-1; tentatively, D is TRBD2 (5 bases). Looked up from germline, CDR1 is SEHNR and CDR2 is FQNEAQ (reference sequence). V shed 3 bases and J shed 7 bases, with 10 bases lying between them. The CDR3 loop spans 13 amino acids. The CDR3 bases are TGTGCCAGCAGCTTTCGCGGGCGAAATGAGCAGTTCTTC. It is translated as CASSFRGRNEQFF.

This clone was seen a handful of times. Here the CDR3 reads CAWGKDRGEQYF. The CDR3, as DNA: TGTGCCTGGGGAAAGGACAGGGGCGAGCAGTACTTC. This chain uses TRBV30 with TRBJ2-7, with 9 bases that match TRBD1. J lost 6 bases, V lost 5 bases, and 5 bases had no gene match. Germline lookup yields CDR1 GTSNPN and CDR2 SVGIG (reference sequence). This CDR3 has 12 residues.

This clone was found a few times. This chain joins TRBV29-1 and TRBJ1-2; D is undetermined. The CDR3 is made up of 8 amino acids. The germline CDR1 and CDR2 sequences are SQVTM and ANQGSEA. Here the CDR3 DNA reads TGCGTCCCCGATGGCTACACCTTC. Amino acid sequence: CVPDGYTF.

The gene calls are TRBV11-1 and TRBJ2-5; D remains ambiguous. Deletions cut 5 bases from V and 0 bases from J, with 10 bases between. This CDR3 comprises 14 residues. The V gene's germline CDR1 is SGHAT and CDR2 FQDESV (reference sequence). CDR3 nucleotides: TGTGCCAGCAGCACAAACACGTACCAAGAGACCCAGTACTTC. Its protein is CASSTNTYQETQYF.

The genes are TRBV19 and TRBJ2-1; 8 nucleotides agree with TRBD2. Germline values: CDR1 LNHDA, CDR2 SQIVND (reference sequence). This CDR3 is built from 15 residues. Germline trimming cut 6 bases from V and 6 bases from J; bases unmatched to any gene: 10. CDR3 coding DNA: TGTGCCAGTAGCTCCGGGACTAGAAGCTTCAATGAGCAGTTCTTC. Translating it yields CASSSGTRSFNEQFF.

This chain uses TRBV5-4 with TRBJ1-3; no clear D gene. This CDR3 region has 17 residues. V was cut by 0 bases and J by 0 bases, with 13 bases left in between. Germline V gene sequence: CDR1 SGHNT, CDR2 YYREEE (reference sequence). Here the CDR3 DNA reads TGTGCCAGCAGCTTGGTGATGGGCCCTTTCTCTGGAAACACCATATATTTT. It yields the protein CASSLVMGPFSGNTIYF. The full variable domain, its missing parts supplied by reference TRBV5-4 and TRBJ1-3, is ETGVTQSPTHLIKTRGQQVTLRCSSQSGHNTVSWYQQALGQGPQFIFQYYREEENGRGNFPPRFSGLQFPNYSSELNVNALELDDSALYLCASSLVMGPFSGNTIYFGEGSWLTVV.

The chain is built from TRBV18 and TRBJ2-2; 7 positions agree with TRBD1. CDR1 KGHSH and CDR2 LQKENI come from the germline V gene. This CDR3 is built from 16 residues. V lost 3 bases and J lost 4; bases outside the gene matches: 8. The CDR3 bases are TGTGCCAGCTCACCGCCTGGACAGGAGGCCACCGGGGAGCTGTTTTTT. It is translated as CASSPPGQEATGELFF.

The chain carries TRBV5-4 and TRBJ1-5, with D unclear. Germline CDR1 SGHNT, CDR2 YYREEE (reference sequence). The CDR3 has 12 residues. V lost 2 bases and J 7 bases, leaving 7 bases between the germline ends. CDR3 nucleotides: TGTGCCAGCAGCTTCCCCGGGCAGCCCCAGCATTTT. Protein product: CASSFPGQPQHF.

As DNA, the CDR3 is TGTGCCAGCAGCGTAGGGATCCTAGCTAATGAGCAGTTCTTC. Amino acid sequence: CASSVGILANEQFF. The J gene is TRBJ2-1, the V gene TRBV9, with TRBD2 as a possible D gene (5 bases). The CDR3 extends over 14 amino acids. The V gene lost 0 bases and the J gene lost 7 bases, with 11 bases spanning the gap. Germline CDR1 SGDLS, CDR2 YYNGEE.

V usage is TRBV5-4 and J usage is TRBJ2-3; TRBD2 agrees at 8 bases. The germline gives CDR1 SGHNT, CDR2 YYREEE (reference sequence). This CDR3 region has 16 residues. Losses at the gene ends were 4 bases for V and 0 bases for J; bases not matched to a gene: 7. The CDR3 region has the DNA TGTGCCAGCAGCCGAGAACTAGCGGCTAGCACAGATACGCAGTATTTT. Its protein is CASSRELAASTDTQYF.

CDR3 in DNA: TGTGCCAGCAGCTTGGGAGCAGTCACAGATACGCAGTATTTT. It codes for CASSLGAVTDTQYF. The gene calls are TRBV5-4 and TRBJ2-3, with D hard to call. The V gene lost 0 bases and the J gene lost 2 bases, with 7 bases spanning the gap. The germline gives CDR1 SGHNT, CDR2 YYREEE (reference sequence). CDR3 length: 14 residues.

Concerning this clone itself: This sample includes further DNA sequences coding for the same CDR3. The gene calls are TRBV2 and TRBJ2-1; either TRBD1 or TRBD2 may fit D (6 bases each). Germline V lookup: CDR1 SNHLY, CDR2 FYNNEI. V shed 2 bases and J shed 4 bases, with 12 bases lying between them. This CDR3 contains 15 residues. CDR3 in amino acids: CASSEQGRDYNEQFF. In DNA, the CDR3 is TGTGCCAGCAGTGAACAGGGGCGGGATTACAATGAGCAGTTCTTC.